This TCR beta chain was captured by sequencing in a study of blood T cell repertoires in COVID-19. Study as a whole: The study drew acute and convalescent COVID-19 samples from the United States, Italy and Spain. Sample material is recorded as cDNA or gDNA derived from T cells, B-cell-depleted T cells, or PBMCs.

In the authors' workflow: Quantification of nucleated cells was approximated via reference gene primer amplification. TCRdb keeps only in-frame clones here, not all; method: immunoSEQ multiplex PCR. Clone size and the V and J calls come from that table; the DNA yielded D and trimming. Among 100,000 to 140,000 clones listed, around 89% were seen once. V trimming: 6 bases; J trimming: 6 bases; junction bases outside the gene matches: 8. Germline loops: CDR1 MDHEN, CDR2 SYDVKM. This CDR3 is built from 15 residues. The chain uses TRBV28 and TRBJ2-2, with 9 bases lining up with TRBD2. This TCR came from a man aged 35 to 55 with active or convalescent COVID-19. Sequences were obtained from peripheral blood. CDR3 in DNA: TGTGCCAGCAGCAAAAGCGGGAGGAGGGCCGGGGAGCTGTTTTTT. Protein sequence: CASSKSGRRAGELFF.